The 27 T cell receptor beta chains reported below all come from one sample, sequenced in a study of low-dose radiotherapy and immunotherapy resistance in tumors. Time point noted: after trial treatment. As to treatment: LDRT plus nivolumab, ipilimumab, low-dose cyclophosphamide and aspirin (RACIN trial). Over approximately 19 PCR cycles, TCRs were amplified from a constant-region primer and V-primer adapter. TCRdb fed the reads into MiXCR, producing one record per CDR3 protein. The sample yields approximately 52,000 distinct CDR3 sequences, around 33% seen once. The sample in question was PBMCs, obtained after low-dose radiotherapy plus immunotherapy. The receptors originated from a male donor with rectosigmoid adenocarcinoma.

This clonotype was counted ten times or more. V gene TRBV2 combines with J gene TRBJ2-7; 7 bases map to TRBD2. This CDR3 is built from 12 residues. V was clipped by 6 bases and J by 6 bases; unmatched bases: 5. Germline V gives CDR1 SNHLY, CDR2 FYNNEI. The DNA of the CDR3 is TGTGCCAGCAGCCCTAGCGGCCGCGAGCAGTACTTC. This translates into CASSPSGREQYF.

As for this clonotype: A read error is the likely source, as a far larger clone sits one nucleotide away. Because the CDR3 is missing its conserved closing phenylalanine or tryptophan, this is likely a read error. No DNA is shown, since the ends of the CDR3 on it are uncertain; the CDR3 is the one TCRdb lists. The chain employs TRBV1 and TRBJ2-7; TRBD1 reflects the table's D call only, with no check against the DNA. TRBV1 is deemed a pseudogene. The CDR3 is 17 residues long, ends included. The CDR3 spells CASSQGSGDTATYEQYL.

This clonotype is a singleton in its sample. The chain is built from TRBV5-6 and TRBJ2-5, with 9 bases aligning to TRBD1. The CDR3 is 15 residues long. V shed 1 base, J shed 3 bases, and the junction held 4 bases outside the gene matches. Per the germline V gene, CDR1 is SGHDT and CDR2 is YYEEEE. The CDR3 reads CASSLKGTGKETQYF. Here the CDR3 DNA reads TGTGCCAGCAGCTTGAAAGGGACAGGGAAAGAGACCCAGTACTTC.

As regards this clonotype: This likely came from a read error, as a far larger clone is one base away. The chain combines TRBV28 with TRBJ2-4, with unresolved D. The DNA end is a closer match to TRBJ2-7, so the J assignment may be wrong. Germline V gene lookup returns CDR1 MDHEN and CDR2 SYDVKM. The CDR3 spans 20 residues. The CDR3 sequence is CASSHPTDRGTKRTAYEQYF. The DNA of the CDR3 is TGTGCCAGCAGCCATCCGACCGACCGCGGAACTAAGCGAACCGCCTACGAGCAGTACTTC.

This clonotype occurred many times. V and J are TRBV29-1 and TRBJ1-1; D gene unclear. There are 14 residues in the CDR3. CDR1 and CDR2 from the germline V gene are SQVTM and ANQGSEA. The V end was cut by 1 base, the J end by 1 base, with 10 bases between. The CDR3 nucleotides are TGCAGCGTTGAAGTTGGCGGGCGGAACACTGAAGCTTTCTTT. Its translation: CSVEVGGRNTEAFF.

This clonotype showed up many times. CDR3 residues: CASSLGSRSAGETQYF. DNA for the CDR3: TGTGCCAGCAGCTTAGGAAGCAGGTCGGCGGGGGAGACCCAGTACTTC. This rearrangement joins TRBV11-2 to TRBJ2-5, with D perhaps TRBD2 (6 bases). The CDR3 sequence is 16 residues long. The germline V gene has CDR1 SGHAT and CDR2 FQNNGV. V was cut by 1 base and J by 5 bases, with 17 bases left in between.

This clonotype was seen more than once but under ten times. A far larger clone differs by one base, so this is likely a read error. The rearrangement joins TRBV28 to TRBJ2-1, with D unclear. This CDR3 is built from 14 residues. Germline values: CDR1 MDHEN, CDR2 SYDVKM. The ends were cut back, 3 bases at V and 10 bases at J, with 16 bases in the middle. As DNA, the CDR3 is TGTGCCAGCAGTTTGACACATGCCTCCTACGAGCAGTTCTTC. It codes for CASSLTHASYEQFF.

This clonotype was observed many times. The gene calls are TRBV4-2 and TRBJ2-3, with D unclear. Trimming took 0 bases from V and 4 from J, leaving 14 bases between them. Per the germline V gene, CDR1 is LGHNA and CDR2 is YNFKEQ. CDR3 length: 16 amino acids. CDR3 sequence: CASSQDRAGGADTQYF. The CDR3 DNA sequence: TGTGCCAGCAGCCAAGATAGGGCAGGTGGGGCAGATACGCAGTATTTT.

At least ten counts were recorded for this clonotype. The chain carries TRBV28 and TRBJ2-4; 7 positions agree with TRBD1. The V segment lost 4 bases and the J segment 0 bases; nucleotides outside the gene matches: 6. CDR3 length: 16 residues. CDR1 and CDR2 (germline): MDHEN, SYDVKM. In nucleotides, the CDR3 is TGTGCCAGCAGTTCCGGGACAGAACCAGCCAAAAACATTCAGTACTTC. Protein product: CASSSGTEPAKNIQYF.

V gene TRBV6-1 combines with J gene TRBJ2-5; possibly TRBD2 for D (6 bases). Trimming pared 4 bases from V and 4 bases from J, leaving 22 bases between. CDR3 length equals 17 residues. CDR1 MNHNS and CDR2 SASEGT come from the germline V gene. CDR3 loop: CASSAPPGRGWGETQYF. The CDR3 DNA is TGTGCCAGCAGTGCCCCACCCGGGCGGGGTTGGGGAGAGACCCAGTACTTC.

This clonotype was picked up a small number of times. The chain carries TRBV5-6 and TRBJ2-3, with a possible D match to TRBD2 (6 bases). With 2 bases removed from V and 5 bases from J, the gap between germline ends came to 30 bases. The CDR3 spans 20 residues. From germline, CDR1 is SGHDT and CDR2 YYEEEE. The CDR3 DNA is TGTGCCAGCAGCTTATCAACGGGGTTTCGGTTGGCGGGAATATTAGATACGCAGTATTTT. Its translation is CASSLSTGFRLAGILDTQYF.

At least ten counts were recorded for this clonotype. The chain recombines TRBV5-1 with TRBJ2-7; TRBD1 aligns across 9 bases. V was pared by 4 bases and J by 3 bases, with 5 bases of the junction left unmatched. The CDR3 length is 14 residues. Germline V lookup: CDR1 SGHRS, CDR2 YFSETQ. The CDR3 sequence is CASSAGQGNYEQYF. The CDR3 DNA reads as TGCGCCAGCAGCGCCGGACAGGGGAACTACGAGCAGTACTTC.

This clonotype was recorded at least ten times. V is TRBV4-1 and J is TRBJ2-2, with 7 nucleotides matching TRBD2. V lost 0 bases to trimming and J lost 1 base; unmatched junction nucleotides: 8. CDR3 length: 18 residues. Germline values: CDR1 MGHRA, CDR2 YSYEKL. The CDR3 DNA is TGCGCCAGCAGCCAAGATCGCGGGAGAAGTTTGAACACCGGGGAGCTGTTTTTT. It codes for CASSQDRGRSLNTGELFF.

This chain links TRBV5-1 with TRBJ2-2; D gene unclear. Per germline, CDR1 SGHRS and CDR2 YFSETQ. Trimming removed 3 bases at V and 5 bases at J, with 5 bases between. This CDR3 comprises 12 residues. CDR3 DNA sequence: TGCGCCAGCAGCTCCTTAACCGGGGAGCTGTTTTTT. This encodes CASSSLTGELFF.

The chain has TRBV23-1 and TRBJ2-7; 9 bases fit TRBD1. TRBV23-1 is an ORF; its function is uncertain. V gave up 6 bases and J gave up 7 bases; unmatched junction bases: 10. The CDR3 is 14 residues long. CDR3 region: CASRPPGQGYEQYF. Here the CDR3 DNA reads TGCGCCAGCAGACCCCCGGGACAGGGTTATGAGCAGTACTTC.

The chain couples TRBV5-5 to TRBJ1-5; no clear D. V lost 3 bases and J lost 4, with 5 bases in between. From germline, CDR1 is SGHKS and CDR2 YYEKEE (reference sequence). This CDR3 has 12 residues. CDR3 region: CASSWGNQPQHF. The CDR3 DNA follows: TGTGCCAGCAGCTGGGGTAATCAGCCCCAGCATTTT.

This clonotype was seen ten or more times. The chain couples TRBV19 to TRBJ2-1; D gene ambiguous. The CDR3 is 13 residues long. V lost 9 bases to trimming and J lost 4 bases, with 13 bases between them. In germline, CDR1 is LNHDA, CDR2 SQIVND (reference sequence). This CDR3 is CASEMGRYNEQFF. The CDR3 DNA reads TGTGCCAGCGAGATGGGCCGTTACAATGAGCAGTTCTTC. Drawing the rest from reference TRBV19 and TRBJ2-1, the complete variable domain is DGGITQSPKYLFRKEGQNVTLSCEQNLNHDAMYWYRQDPGQGLRLIYYSQIVNDFQKGDIAEGYSVSREKKESFPLTVTSAQKNPTAFYLCASEMGRYNEQFFGPGTRLTVL.

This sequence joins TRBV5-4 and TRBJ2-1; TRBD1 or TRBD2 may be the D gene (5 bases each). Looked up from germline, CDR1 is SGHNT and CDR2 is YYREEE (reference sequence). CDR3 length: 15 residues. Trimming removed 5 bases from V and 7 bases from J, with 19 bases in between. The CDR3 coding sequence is TGTGCCAGCAGTTTACCGGGAAGCTGGGGGAATGAGCAGTTCTTC. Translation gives CASSLPGSWGNEQFF.

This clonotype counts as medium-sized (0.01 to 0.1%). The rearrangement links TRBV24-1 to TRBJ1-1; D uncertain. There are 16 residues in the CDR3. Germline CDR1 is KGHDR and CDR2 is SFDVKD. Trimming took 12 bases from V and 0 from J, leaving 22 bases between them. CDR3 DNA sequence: TGTGCCTCCCGTGTTATCGAGGCACTGCTGAACACTGAAGCTTTCTTT. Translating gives CASRVIEALLNTEAFF.

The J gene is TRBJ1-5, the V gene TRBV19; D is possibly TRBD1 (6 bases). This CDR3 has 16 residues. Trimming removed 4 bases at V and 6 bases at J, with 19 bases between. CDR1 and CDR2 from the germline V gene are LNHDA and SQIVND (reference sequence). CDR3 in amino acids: CASSRDPGRGGQPQHF. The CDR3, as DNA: TGTGCCAGTAGTAGGGACCCCGGGCGAGGGGGTCAGCCCCAGCATTTT.

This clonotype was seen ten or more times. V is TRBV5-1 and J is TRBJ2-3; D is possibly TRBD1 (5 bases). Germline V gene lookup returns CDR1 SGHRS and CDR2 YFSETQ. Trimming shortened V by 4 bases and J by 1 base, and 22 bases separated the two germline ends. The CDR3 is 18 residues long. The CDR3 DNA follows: TGCGCCAGCAGCCCCACAGGCGCTCCTGCCGGAGGCACAGATACGCAGTATTTT. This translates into CASSPTGAPAGGTDTQYF.

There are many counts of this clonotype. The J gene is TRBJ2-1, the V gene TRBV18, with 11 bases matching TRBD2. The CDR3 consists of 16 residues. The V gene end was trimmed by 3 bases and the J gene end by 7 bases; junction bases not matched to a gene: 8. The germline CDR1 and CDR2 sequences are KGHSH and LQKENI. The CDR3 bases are TGTGCCAGCTCACCCCTACTAGCGGGAGTTGGTAATGAGCAGTTCTTC. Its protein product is CASSPLLAGVGNEQFF.

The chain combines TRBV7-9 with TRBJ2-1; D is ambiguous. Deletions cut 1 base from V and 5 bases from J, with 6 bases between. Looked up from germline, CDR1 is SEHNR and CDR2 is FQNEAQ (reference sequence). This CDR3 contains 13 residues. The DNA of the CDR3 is TGTGCCAGCAGCTTAGATCTTAACAATGAGCAGTTCTTC. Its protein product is CASSLDLNNEQFF.

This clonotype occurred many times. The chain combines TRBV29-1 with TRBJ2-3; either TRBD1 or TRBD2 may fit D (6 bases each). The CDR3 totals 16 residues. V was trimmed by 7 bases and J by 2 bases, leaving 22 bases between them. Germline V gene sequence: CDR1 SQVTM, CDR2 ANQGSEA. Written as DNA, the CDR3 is TGCAGCGCCGAGGGGGTTTCTAGCGTTCTCACAGATACGCAGTATTTT. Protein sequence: CSAEGVSSVLTDTQYF.

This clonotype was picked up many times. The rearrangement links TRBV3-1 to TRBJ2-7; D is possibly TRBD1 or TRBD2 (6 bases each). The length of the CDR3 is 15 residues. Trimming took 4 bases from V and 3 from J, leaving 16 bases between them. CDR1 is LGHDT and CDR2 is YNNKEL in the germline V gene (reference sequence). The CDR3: CASSPGVGGGYEQYF. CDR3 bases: TGTGCCAGCAGCCCAGGGGTGGGGGGCGGCTACGAGCAGTACTTC.

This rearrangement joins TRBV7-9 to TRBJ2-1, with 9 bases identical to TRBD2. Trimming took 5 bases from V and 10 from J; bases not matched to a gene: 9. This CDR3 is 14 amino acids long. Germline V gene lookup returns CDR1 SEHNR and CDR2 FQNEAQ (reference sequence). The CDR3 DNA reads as TGTGCCAGCAGCCTCGGCGGGACTAGCTGGGAGCAGTTCTTC. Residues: CASSLGGTSWEQFF.

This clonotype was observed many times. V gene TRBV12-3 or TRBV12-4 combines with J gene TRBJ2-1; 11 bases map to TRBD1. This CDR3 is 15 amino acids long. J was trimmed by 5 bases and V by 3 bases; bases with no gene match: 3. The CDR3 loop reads CASSFGQGAHNEQFF. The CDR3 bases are TGTGCCAGCAGTTTCGGACAGGGGGCACACAATGAGCAGTTCTTC.